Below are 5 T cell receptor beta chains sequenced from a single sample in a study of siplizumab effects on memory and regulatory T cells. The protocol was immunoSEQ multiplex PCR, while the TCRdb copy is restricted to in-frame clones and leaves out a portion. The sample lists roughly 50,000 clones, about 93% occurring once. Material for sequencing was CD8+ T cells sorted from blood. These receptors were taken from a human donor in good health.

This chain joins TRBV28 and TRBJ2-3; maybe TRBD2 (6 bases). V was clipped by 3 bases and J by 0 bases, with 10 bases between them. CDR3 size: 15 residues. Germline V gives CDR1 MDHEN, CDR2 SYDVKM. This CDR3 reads CASSFVGGSTDTQYF. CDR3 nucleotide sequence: TGTGCCAGCAGTTTCGTCGGAGGGAGCACAGATACGCAGTATTTT.

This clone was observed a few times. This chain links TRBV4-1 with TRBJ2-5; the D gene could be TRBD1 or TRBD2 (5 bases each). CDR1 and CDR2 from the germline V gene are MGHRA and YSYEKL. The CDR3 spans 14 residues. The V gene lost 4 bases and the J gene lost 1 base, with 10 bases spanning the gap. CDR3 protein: CASSPTGLQETQYF. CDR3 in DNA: TGCGCCAGCAGCCCCACGGGGCTCCAAGAGACCCAGTACTTC.

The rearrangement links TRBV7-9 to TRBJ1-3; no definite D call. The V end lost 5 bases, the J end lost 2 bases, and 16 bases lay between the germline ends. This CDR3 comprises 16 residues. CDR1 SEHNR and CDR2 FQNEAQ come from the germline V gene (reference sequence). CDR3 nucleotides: TGTGCCAGCAGCCATAATAAAGGGAGGGCTGGAAACACCATATATTTT. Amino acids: CASSHNKGRAGNTIYF. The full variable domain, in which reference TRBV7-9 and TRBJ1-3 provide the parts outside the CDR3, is DTGVSQNPRHKITKRGQNVTFRCDPISEHNRLYWYRQTLGQGPEFLTYFQNEAQLEKSRLLSDRFSAERPKGSFSTLEIQRTEQGDSAMYLCASSHNKGRAGNTIYFGEGSWLTVV.

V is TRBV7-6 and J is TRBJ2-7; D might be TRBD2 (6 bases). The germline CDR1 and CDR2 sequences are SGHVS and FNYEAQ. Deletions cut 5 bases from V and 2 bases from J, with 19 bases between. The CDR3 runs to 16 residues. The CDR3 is CASSGHVGGETYEQYF. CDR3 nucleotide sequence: TGTGCCAGCAGCGGACATGTGGGGGGAGAGACCTACGAGCAGTACTTC.

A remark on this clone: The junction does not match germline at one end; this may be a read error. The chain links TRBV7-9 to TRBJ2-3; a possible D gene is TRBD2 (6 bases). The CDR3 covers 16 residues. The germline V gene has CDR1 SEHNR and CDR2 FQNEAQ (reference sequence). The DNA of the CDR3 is TGTGTCAGCAGCCCTCCCCCGGGACTCCGCACAGATACGCAGTATTTT. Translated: CVSSPPPGLRTDTQYF.